The rows below give T cell receptor beta chains drawn from one sample of a study of T-cell memory formation after mild COVID-19. Via MiXCR, TCRdb re-called the 5' RACE reads, giving one row per CDR3 protein. This table holds tens of thousands of distinct CDR3 sequences, approximately 16% found once. Source material: PBMCs or a T cell subset sorted from them (not recorded which). The source is a man between 18 and 35 years old who had mild COVID-19 (a few samples of this study predate the infection). Cell type and time point are not known. Both conserved end residues are part of each CDR3. Each record gives: clone size, V gene, J gene, D gene, CDR3 DNA, CDR3 protein. D genes are given only for firm matches. Size tells how often a clone was seen (once, few, many) or the class of an expanded clone, and some rows leave it out.

few	TRBV6-6	TRBJ1-5	TRBD1	TGTGCCAGCAGTAAACGGACAGGGAGGGTCGGGCAGCCCCAGCATTTT	CASSKRTGRVGQPQHF
NA	TRBV6-2/TRBV6-3	TRBJ2-2	NA	TGTGCCAGCAGTCGCTCAAGGTGGATCGGGGAGCTGTTTTTT	CASSRSRWIGELFF
few	TRBV20-1	TRBJ1-1	NA	TGCAGTGCTAGAGAGACAGCATTCAACACTGAAGCTTTCTTT	CSARETAFNTEAFF
NA	TRBV4-3	TRBJ2-2	NA	TGCGCCAGCAGCCAAGATTGGGGGGACTTCCTGGGGGAGCTGTTTTTT	CASSQDWGDFLGELFF
few	TRBV14	TRBJ2-5	NA	TGTGCCAGCAGCCAAGATAGTTACCAAGAGACCCAGTACTTC	CASSQDSYQETQYF
NA	TRBV6-5	TRBJ2-2	NA	TGTGCCAGCAGTTACGGTGGGGGGAACACCGGGGAGCTGTTTTTT	CASSYGGGNTGELFF
NA	TRBV12-3/TRBV12-4	TRBJ2-7	NA	TGTGCCAGCAGTTTATTCATAGTGAACGAGCAGTACTTC	CASSLFIVNEQYF
NA	TRBV7-9	TRBJ1-1	NA	TGTGCCAGCAGCTTAGATCGTTTTTGGGACACTGAAGCTTTCTTT	CASSLDRFWDTEAFF
few	TRBV7-9	TRBJ1-1	NA	TGTGCCAGCAGCTTAGGCCCTCTGAAAACGGCTTTCTTT	CASSLGPLKTAFF
few	TRBV7-2	TRBJ2-3	NA	TGTGCCAGCAGCCTAGCAGGCTTCGGCACAGATACGCAGTATTTT	CASSLAGFGTDTQYF
few	TRBV6-2/TRBV6-3	TRBJ2-3	NA	TGTGCCAGCACCTCAACCAGAGTAACAGATACGCAGTATTTT	CASTSTRVTDTQYF
NA	TRBV9	TRBJ2-2	TRBD2	TGTGCCAGCAGCCCCCTGGCGGGGGGAGGCGGGGAGCTGTTTTTT	CASSPLAGGGGELFF
few	TRBV7-9	TRBJ2-2	NA	TGTGCCAGCAGCCTTACAGGGCAGTACGGGGAGCTGTTTTTT	CASSLTGQYGELFF
few	TRBV18	TRBJ1-2	NA	TGTGCCAGCTCACCGGTACCACGGGAGCGCTATGGCTACACCTTC	CASSPVPRERYGYTF
few	TRBV12-3/TRBV12-4	TRBJ2-5	NA	TGTGCCAGCAGTCCCGTTGGAGAGACCCAGTACTTC	CASSPVGETQYF
few	TRBV27	TRBJ2-3	TRBD1	TGTGCCAGCAGTACCTCGGGACAGGGCACAGATACGCAGTATTTT	CASSTSGQGTDTQYF
NA	TRBV24-1	TRBJ2-2	NA	TGTGCCACCACGGGGGAACGTCGTGGTAGCACCGGGGAGCTGTTTTTT	CATTGERRGSTGELFF
few	TRBV15	TRBJ1-5	TRBD1	TGTGCCACCAGCAGCTCAGGGGGCAGTCAGCCCCAGCATTTT	CATSSSGGSQPQHF
few	TRBV12-3/TRBV12-4	TRBJ2-2	TRBD2	TGTGCCAGCAGTTTAGCAGCTAGCGGGGGGATCAACACCGGGGAGCTGTTTTTT	CASSLAASGGINTGELFF
NA	TRBV27	TRBJ2-3	NA	TGTGCCAGCAGGGCAGATACGCAGTATTTT	CASRADTQYF
NA	TRBV12-3/TRBV12-4	TRBJ2-1	TRBD2	TGTGCCAGCAGTGCTAGCGGCTACAATGAGCAGTTCTTC	CASSASGYNEQFF
few	TRBV6-5	TRBJ2-5	NA	TGTGCCAGCAGTTACCTAGCGATGGAGACCCAGTACTTC	CASSYLAMETQYF
NA	TRBV3-1	TRBJ1-2	TRBD1	TGTGCCAGCAGTCGGACAGGGGGCGCTTTCGACCATGGCTACACCTTC	CASSRTGGAFDHGYTF
many	TRBV6-5	TRBJ2-3	NA	TGTGCCAGCAGTTCGATTGAGTATACGCAGTATTTT	CASSSIEYTQYF
few	TRBV4-3	TRBJ2-3	TRBD2	TGCGCCAGCAGCCGTCTTACTAGCGGGGGTTTTAAAGATACGCAGTATTTT	CASSRLTSGGFKDTQYF
NA	TRBV19	TRBJ1-1	NA	TGTGCCAGTAGTATAGTGGAAGGGTCCACTGAAGCTTTCTTT	CASSIVEGSTEAFF
few	TRBV7-3	TRBJ2-1	TRBD2	TGTGCCAGCAGCAAGACTAGCGGGGGGCTTTTAAACACTGAGCAGTTCTTC	CASSKTSGGLLNTEQFF
many	TRBV15	TRBJ2-5	NA	TGTGCCACCAGCGCACCCAGAACTTGGGGGGAGACCCAGTACTTC	CATSAPRTWGETQYF
few	TRBV5-1	TRBJ2-1	NA	TGCGCCAGCAGCAGAGCGGTTCTCTCCTACAATGAGCAGTTCTTC	CASSRAVLSYNEQFF